This T cell receptor (beta chain) was sequenced for a study of blood T cell repertoires in COVID-19. Assay: immunoSEQ multiplex PCR; the TCRdb copy retains only in-frame clones and omits some. This repertoire shows approximately 210,000 clones, approximately 84% found once; its top ten account for 7.6%. Germline CDR1 reads LNHDA; CDR2 reads SQIVND (reference sequence). V gave up 9 bases and J gave up 1 base, with 10 bases separating them. CDR3 length: 13 residues. Sequencing was carried out using peripheral blood. The chain joins TRBV19 to TRBJ1-3; TRBD1 is a possible D gene (5 bases). The TCR sequence derives from a woman aged 45-59 years with active or convalescent COVID-19. CDR3 nucleotide sequence: TGTGCCAGCTCAGGGAAGTCTGGAAACACCATATATTTT. It codes for CASSGKSGNTIYF.